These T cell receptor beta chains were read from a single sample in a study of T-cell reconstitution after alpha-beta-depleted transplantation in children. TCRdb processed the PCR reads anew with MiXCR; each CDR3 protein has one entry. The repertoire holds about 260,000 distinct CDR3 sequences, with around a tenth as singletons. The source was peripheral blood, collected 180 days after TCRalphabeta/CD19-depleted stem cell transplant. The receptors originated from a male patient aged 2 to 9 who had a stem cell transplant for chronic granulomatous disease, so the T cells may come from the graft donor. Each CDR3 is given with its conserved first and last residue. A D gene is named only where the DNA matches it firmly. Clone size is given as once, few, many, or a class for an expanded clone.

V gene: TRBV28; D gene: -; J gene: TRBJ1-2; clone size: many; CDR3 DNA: TGTGCCAGCAGTTCCCACCACTATGGCTACACCTTC; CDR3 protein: CASSSHHYGYTF
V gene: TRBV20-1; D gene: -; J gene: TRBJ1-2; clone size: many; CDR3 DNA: TGCAGTGCTAGTTTGTGGCTTACTGAAACGTGGGGCTACACCTTC; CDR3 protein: CSASLWLTETWGYTF
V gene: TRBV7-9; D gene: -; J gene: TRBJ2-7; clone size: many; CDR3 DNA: TGTGCCAGCAGCTTAGTTGACCGGTACGAGCAGTACTTC; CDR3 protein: CASSLVDRYEQYF
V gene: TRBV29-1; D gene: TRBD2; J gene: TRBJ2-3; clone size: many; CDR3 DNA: TGCAGCGTTGGGAGTAGACTAGCCCCAGATACGCAGTATTTT; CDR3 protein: CSVGSRLAPDTQYF
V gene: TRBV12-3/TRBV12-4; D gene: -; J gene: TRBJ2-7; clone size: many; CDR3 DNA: TGTGCCAGCGCGACCCGGACGGACTCCTACGAGCAGTACTTC; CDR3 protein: CASATRTDSYEQYF
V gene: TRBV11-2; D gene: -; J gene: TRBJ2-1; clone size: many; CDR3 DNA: TGTGCCAGCAGCCCCTGGTTGTTAGCGGACTACAATGAGCAGTTCTTC; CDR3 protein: CASSPWLLADYNEQFF
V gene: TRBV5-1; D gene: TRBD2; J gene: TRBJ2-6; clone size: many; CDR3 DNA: TGCGCCAGCAGCCGGACTAGCGGGACTGCGGTTGGGGCCAACGTCCTGACTTTC; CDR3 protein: CASSRTSGTAVGANVLTF
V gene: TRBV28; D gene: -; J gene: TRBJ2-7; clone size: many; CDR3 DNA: TGTGCCAGCAGTCATCCCAACCCAGGGGTCTACGAGCAGTACTTC; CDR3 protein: CASSHPNPGVYEQYF
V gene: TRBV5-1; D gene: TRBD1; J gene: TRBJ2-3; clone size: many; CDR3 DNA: TGCGCCAGCAGACAGGGGGCTGCAGATACGCAGTATTTT; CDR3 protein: CASRQGAADTQYF
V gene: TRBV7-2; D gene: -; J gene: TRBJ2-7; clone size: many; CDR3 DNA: TGTGCCAGCAGCTTCGGAGGGGCCTACGAGCAGTACTTC; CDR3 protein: CASSFGGAYEQYF
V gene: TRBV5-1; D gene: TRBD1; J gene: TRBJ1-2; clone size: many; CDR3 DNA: TGCGCCAGCAGCTTAACACAGGGGGGCCACGTAGTTGACTACACCTTC; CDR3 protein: CASSLTQGGHVVDYTF
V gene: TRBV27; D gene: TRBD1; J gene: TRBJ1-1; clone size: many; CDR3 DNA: TGTGCCAGCAGTTTAGTCCCAGGGGGGGACACTGAAGCTTTCTTT; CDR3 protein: CASSLVPGGDTEAFF
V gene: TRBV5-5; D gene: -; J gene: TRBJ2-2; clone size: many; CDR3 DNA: TGTGCCAGCAGCTTGTTCTCAGCTAATACCGGGGAGCTGTTTTTT; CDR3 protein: CASSLFSANTGELFF
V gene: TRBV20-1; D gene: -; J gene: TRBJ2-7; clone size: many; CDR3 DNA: TGCAGTGCCCTTGGACTGAAGTCTAGGAGCTCCTACGAGCAGTACTTC; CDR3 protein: CSALGLKSRSSYEQYF